This is a list of T cell receptor beta chains from one sample in a study of patients and donors after allogeneic stem cell transplantation. TCRdb re-called the RT-PCR reads through MiXCR, storing one row per CDR3 protein. The top ten hold roughly 25% of the sample, which has approximately 170,000 distinct CDR3 sequences, roughly 24% seen once. The sample taken for sequencing was blood, either unsorted or a sorted T cell fraction (not recorded which). The origin of the receptors is a human donor who was either an allogeneic HSCT recipient or a stem cell or donor lymphocyte infusion donor (not recorded which). It is not recorded whose cells these are; they may come from a transplant donor. Each CDR3 is given with its conserved first and last residue. The order of the fields is CDR3 DNA, CDR3 protein, clone size, J gene, D gene, V gene. D genes are given only for firm matches. Size is omitted from some rows. Given values are once, few, many or a class for expanded clones.

DNA: TGTGCCAGTAGTACCCAACCGACAGGCTACTATGGCTACACCTTC; CDR3: CASSTQPTGYYGYTF; size: few; J: TRBJ1-2; D: NA; V: TRBV19
DNA: TGTGCCAGCAGCTTAGTGCAGGGTCCGAAGACCCAGTACTTC; CDR3: CASSLVQGPKTQYF; size: NA; J: TRBJ2-5; D: NA; V: TRBV11-2
DNA: TGCAGCGTTGGTGGCCTAGCGGCAGATACGCAGTATTTT; CDR3: CSVGGLAADTQYF; size: few; J: TRBJ2-3; D: TRBD2; V: TRBV29-1
DNA: TGTGCCATCAGTGAACGGGGCCCCCAAGAGACCCAGTACTTC; CDR3: CAISERGPQETQYF; size: few; J: TRBJ2-5; D: NA; V: TRBV10-3
DNA: TGTGCCAGCAGTTTAACCAGGGGCTACACCTTC; CDR3: CASSLTRGYTF; size: few; J: TRBJ1-2; D: NA; V: TRBV12-3/TRBV12-4
DNA: TGCGCCAGCAGCGTTAGGGACTCAAACTACAATGAGCAGTTCTTC; CDR3: CASSVRDSNYNEQFF; size: few; J: TRBJ2-1; D: NA; V: TRBV5-1
DNA: TGTGCCAGCAGCCAAAGAGGCAGGGGATTGAACACTGAAGCTTTCTTT; CDR3: CASSQRGRGLNTEAFF; size: few; J: TRBJ1-1; D: NA; V: TRBV3-1
DNA: TGTGCCAGCAGCGCCGGTGCGGGGTTAAACACTGAAGCTTTCTTT; CDR3: CASSAGAGLNTEAFF; size: NA; J: TRBJ1-1; D: NA; V: TRBV9
DNA: TGCGCCAGCAGCTTGGGCCCTTCAGGGAGGGGCACTGAAGCTTTCTTT; CDR3: CASSLGPSGRGTEAFF; size: many; J: TRBJ1-1; D: NA; V: TRBV5-1
DNA: TGTGCCACCAGTGATTTGCAAGTTGGAGGGGAAGAGACCCAGTACTTC; CDR3: CATSDLQVGGEETQYF; size: NA; J: TRBJ2-5; D: NA; V: TRBV24-1
DNA: TGTGCCAGCAGCGACAATGATAGAGGACAGGGACCCTACAATGAGCAGTTCTTC; CDR3: CASSDNDRGQGPYNEQFF; size: NA; J: TRBJ2-1; D: TRBD1; V: TRBV9
DNA: TGTGCCACCAGCAGAGGGGGGTTGAACACTGAAGCTTTCTTT; CDR3: CATSRGGLNTEAFF; size: NA; J: TRBJ1-1; D: NA; V: TRBV15
DNA: TGTGCCAGCAGCCTAGGGACAGCCTACGAGCAGTACTTC; CDR3: CASSLGTAYEQYF; size: few; J: TRBJ2-7; D: TRBD1; V: TRBV13
DNA: TGTGCCAGCAGCCCAGGGGTCAACTATGGCTACACCTTC; CDR3: CASSPGVNYGYTF; size: NA; J: TRBJ1-2; D: NA; V: TRBV5-5
DNA: TGTGCCAGCAGAACAGGGGTGGAGACCCAGTACTTC; CDR3: CASRTGVETQYF; size: NA; J: TRBJ2-5; D: TRBD1; V: TRBV6-6
DNA: TGCAGCGTAATCGCGACCGGGAAAGCAGATACGCAGTATTTT; CDR3: CSVIATGKADTQYF; size: NA; J: TRBJ2-3; D: NA; V: TRBV29-1
DNA: TGTGCCAGCAGTCACTCCGCGCGGGACTACCTTACGGGCTACAATGAGCAGTTCTTC; CDR3: CASSHSARDYLTGYNEQFF; size: NA; J: TRBJ2-1; D: TRBD2; V: TRBV27
DNA: TGCGCCAGCAGCCAACAGGGGGACGGCTACACCTTC; CDR3: CASSQQGDGYTF; size: many; J: TRBJ1-2; D: TRBD1; V: TRBV4-3
DNA: TGTGCCAGCAGTAACCGGTACATGCAGTATTTT; CDR3: CASSNRYMQYF; size: few; J: TRBJ2-3; D: NA; V: TRBV12-3/TRBV12-4
DNA: TGCGCCAGCAGCTTCCAAGGACAGGGTCCGACGACTAATGAAAAACTGTTTTTT; CDR3: CASSFQGQGPTTNEKLFF; size: NA; J: TRBJ1-4; D: TRBD1; V: TRBV5-1
DNA: TGCAGTGCTTTGGACCTGGGCACTGAAGCTTTCTTT; CDR3: CSALDLGTEAFF; size: NA; J: TRBJ1-1; D: NA; V: TRBV20-1
DNA: TGCAGTGCTAGAGGCCCTCCGGCTAGCGGGAAAAACAATGAGCAGTTCTTC; CDR3: CSARGPPASGKNNEQFF; size: NA; J: TRBJ2-1; D: TRBD2; V: TRBV20-1
DNA: TGTGCCAGCAAACCGGCCGGGGGCGCGGCGGCAGCAGGAAACACCATATATTTT; CDR3: CASKPAGGAAAAGNTIYF; size: NA; J: TRBJ1-3; D: NA; V: TRBV12-3/TRBV12-4
DNA: TGTGCCAGCAGGACCTCATTAGGGACAGATACGCAGTATTTT; CDR3: CASRTSLGTDTQYF; size: NA; J: TRBJ2-3; D: NA; V: TRBV2